One sample yielded the 24 T cell receptor beta chains listed below, sequenced in a study of T cell responses to AZD1222 COVID-19 vaccine. TCRdb's table, derived via immunoSEQ multiplex PCR, lists solely in-frame clones and lacks some. The sample includes 80,000 to 95,000 clones, more than 75% of them seen just once. Specimen: peripheral blood, collected on day 0 of AZD1222 vaccination. Receptors were obtained from an adult in good health.

The chain employs TRBV7-2 and TRBJ2-5, with TRBD2 identical over 11 bases. After removal of 1 base from V and 5 bases from J, the junction contained 9 bases not matched to a gene. This CDR3 region has 17 residues. Germline values: CDR1 SGHTA, CDR2 FQGNSA. In nucleotides, the CDR3 is TGTGCCAGCAGCTTAGGCCCCTTAGCGGGAGGGTGGGAGACCCAGTACTTC. Translating gives CASSLGPLAGGWETQYF. Supplemented by reference TRBV7-2 and TRBJ2-5, the full variable domain reads GAGVSQSPSNKVTEKGKDVELRCDPISGHTALYWYRQSLGQGLEFLIYFQGNSAPDKSGLPSDRFSAERTGGSVSTLTIQRTQQEDSAVYLCASSLGPLAGGWETQYFGPGTRLLVL.

The chain employs TRBV4-1 and TRBJ2-5, with D perhaps TRBD2 (6 bases). There are 17 residues in the CDR3. From germline, CDR1 is MGHRA and CDR2 YSYEKL. Trimming left V 0 bases short and J 1 base short, with 15 bases between. The CDR3 DNA is TGCGCCAGCAGCCAAGACCGGGCGGTGGGGGGCCAAGAGACCCAGTACTTC. It translates to CASSQDRAVGGQETQYF.

This chain links TRBV7-2 with TRBJ2-2, with 11 bases matching TRBD2. Trimming removed 3 bases from V and 9 bases from J; junction bases left unmatched: 6. CDR3 length: 15 amino acids. Germline V CDR1 and CDR2: SGHTA, FQGNSA. The DNA of the CDR3 is TGTGCCAGCAGCTTCCAACTAGCGGGAGCCCGGGAGCTGTTTTTT. Encoded protein: CASSFQLAGARELFF.

The chain carries TRBV29-1 and TRBJ1-5; 7 nucleotides match TRBD1. The CDR3 covers 13 residues. Germline CDR1 reads SQVTM; CDR2 reads ANQGSEA. The V segment lost 7 bases and the J segment 5 bases; nucleotides outside the gene matches: 8. The DNA of the CDR3 is TGCAGCGCCCTGGACAGGTTCGATCAGCCCCAGCATTTT. Its protein is CSALDRFDQPQHF.

This chain connects TRBV18 to TRBJ1-3; the match to TRBD1 covers 9 bases. The germline gives CDR1 KGHSH, CDR2 LQKENI. J was trimmed by 7 bases and V by 0 bases; bases with no gene match: 7. CDR3 length: 16 amino acids. DNA of the CDR3: TGTGCCAGCTCACCACCGGGAACAGGGGGCGCGAACACCATATATTTT. This codes for CASSPPGTGGANTIYF.

CDR3 DNA: TGTGCCAGCACCCTGCAGCGTGGGGCCGGGACTGAAGCTTTCTTT. Encoded protein: CASTLQRGAGTEAFF. The chain combines TRBV27 with TRBJ1-1; TRBD1 might be the D (5 bases). The CDR3 has 15 amino acids. Trimming shortened V by 7 bases and J by 5 bases, and 20 bases separated the two germline ends. Germline values: CDR1 MNHEY, CDR2 SMNVEV (reference sequence).

This sequence joins TRBV10-3 and TRBJ1-1; 9 nucleotides agree with TRBD1. Per the germline V gene, CDR1 is ENHRY and CDR2 is SYGVKD. V trimming: 4 bases; J trimming: 1 base; junction bases outside the gene matches: 10. The CDR3 loop spans 17 amino acids. The DNA for the CDR3 is TGTGCCATCAGTGGGGGGCCCACACAGGGGGCGAACACTGAAGCTTTCTTT. Amino acids: CAISGGPTQGANTEAFF.

This clone was detected only a few times. V is TRBV5-4 and J is TRBJ1-5, with D uncertain. V lost 4 bases, J lost 5 bases, and 7 bases lay in between. The CDR3 has 12 residues. Germline CDR1 reads SGHNT; CDR2 reads YYREEE (reference sequence). This CDR3 is CASSRDDQPQHF. CDR3 in DNA: TGTGCCAGCAGCAGGGATGATCAGCCCCAGCATTTT.

The chain uses TRBV5-4 and TRBJ2-7; 9 bases match TRBD2. CDR1 and CDR2 (germline): SGHNT, YYREEE (reference sequence). The CDR3 contains 15 residues. Trimming cost V 4 bases and J 0 bases; bases outside gene matches: 5. In DNA form, the CDR3 reads TGTGCCAGCAGCGAGGCTAGCGGGACCTCCTACGAGCAGTACTTC. Encoded protein: CASSEASGTSYEQYF.

The V call is TRBV5-8, the J call TRBJ1-2; 7 bases fit TRBD1. Germline CDR1 SGHTS, CDR2 YDEGEE. Trimming took 4 bases from V and 0 from J; bases not matched to a gene: 15. The CDR3 extends over 18 amino acids. The CDR3 spells CASSAFGGGPLTNYGYTF. The CDR3 DNA sequence: TGTGCCAGCAGCGCGTTCGGAGGGGGCCCATTAACTAACTATGGCTACACCTTC. The variable domain in full, with the rest retrieved from reference TRBV5-8 and TRBJ1-2, is EAGVTQSPTHLIKTRGQQATLRCSPISGHTSVYWYQQALGLGLQFLLWYDEGEERNRGNFPPRFSGRQFPNYSSELNVNALELEDSALYLCASSAFGGGPLTNYGYTFGSGTRLTVV.

The gene calls are TRBV28 and TRBJ1-2; no clear D gene. V lost 3 bases, J lost 8 bases, and 13 bases lay in between. This CDR3 is 13 amino acids long. The germline V gene has CDR1 MDHEN and CDR2 SYDVKM. The DNA for the CDR3 is TGTGCCAGCAGTTTCGGCGGAGGCAGCGGCTACACCTTC. It yields the protein CASSFGGGSGYTF.

The rearrangement uses TRBV7-6 and TRBJ1-3; D is unclear. CDR1 SGHVS and CDR2 FNYEAQ come from the germline V gene. The CDR3 is made up of 16 amino acids. Trimming removed 2 bases at V and 0 bases at J, with 11 bases between. Here the CDR3 DNA reads TGTGCCAGCAGCTTAAACTCACTAACCTCTGGAAACACCATATATTTT. Its protein product is CASSLNSLTSGNTIYF.

In the case of this clone: This CDR3 is also generated by other DNA sequences in the sample. The rearrangement uses TRBV5-4 and TRBJ2-5; no definite D call. The germline CDR1 and CDR2 sequences are SGHNT and YYREEE (reference sequence). The V end lost 0 bases, the J end lost 3 bases, and 6 bases lay between the germline ends. This CDR3 region has 13 residues. The CDR3 loop is CASSLVGEETQYF. CDR3 bases: TGTGCCAGCAGCTTGGTGGGTGAAGAGACCCAGTACTTC.

The sample holds a few counts of this clone. The chain employs TRBV6-5 and TRBJ1-5; D is uncertain. Germline CDR1 MNHEY, CDR2 SVGAGI. Trimming took 8 bases from V and 0 from J, leaving 5 bases between them. There are 12 residues in the CDR3. CDR3 sequence (DNA): TGTGCCAGCGCAGGTAGCAATCAGCCCCAGCATTTT. Translated: CASAGSNQPQHF.

This clone came up a few times. The chain combines TRBV9 with TRBJ2-2; D is perhaps TRBD1 or TRBD2 (7 bases each). Trimming removed 0 bases from V and 7 bases from J, with 13 bases in between. The CDR3 consists of 15 residues. From germline, CDR1 is SGDLS and CDR2 YYNGEE. CDR3 in DNA: TGTGCCAGCAGCGTAGAACAGGGGAGGGGCGGGGAGCTGTTTTTT. Protein sequence: CASSVEQGRGGELFF.

There are a few counts of this clone. The chain employs TRBV19 and TRBJ2-6; D not resolved. This CDR3 has 15 amino acids. Germline CDR1 reads LNHDA; CDR2 reads SQIVND (reference sequence). V lost 1 base and J lost 2, with 6 bases in between. CDR3 bases: TGTGCCAGTAGTATAGGGGGTCCTGGGGCCAACGTCCTGACTTTC. It codes for CASSIGGPGANVLTF.

The V call is TRBV24-1, the J call TRBJ1-5; 7 bases agree with TRBD1. The CDR3 covers 13 residues. Germline loops: CDR1 KGHDR, CDR2 SFDVKD. J gave up 7 bases and V 4 bases, and 3 bases lay outside the gene matches. CDR3 sequence: CATSETGRQPQHF. The CDR3 DNA is TGTGCCACCAGTGAGACAGGGCGCCAGCCCCAGCATTTT.

The chain carries TRBV14 and TRBJ1-3; D call uncertain. Germline CDR1 and CDR2: SGHDN and FVKESK. This CDR3 spans 19 amino acids. V lost 0 bases to trimming and J lost 4 bases, with 22 bases between them. The CDR3, as DNA: TGTGCCAGCAGCCAAGAGCGGGTTGACTTTTTCTCCACGGGAAACACCATATATTTT. It is translated as CASSQERVDFFSTGNTIYF.

The CDR3 DNA sequence: TGTGCCAGCAGCCCCTTTTTTGCGCTTACCTACGAGCAGTACTTC. Protein sequence: CASSPFFALTYEQYF. V usage is TRBV11-2 and J usage is TRBJ2-7; D ambiguous. The V end lost 5 bases, the J end lost 2 bases, and 16 bases lay between the germline ends. Germline CDR1 and CDR2: SGHAT and FQNNGV. The CDR3 is 15 residues long.

The chain combines TRBV5-4 with TRBJ2-1; TRBD2 matches 7 bases. V dropped 10 bases and J dropped 6; count of bases not matched to a gene: 7. Germline V gives CDR1 SGHNT, CDR2 YYREEE (reference sequence). The CDR3 is made up of 12 amino acids. CDR3 coding DNA: TGTGCCGCCGGGAGGAGCAGCAATGAGCAGTTCTTC. This translates into CAAGRSSNEQFF.

This rearrangement joins TRBV28 to TRBJ1-5, with 11 positions matching TRBD1. V trimming: 10 bases; J trimming: 7 bases; junction bases outside the gene matches: 6. The CDR3 contains 13 residues. Per germline, CDR1 MDHEN and CDR2 SYDVKM. DNA for the CDR3: TGTGCCACGACGGGACAGGGGGAACAGCCCCAGCATTTT. The encoded protein is CATTGQGEQPQHF. Supplemented by reference TRBV28 and TRBJ1-5, the full variable domain reads DVKVTQSSRYLVKRTGEKVFLECVQDMDHENMFWYRQDPGLGLRLIYFSYDVKMKEKGDIPEGYSVSREKKERFSLILESASTNQTSMYLCATTGQGEQPQHFGDGTRLSIL.

The chain couples TRBV19 to TRBJ2-5, with D unclear. The CDR3 runs 12 residues. The germline V gene encodes CDR1 LNHDA and CDR2 SQIVND (reference sequence). The V end lost 6 bases, the J end lost 4 bases, and 9 bases lay between the germline ends. This CDR3 reads CASRSWGETQYF. CDR3 coding DNA: TGTGCCAGTAGGAGCTGGGGAGAGACCCAGTACTTC.

The chain couples TRBV4-3 to TRBJ1-4, with TRBD1 matching 8 bases. In germline, CDR1 is LGHNA, CDR2 YSLEER. This CDR3 contains 15 residues. J lost 8 bases, V lost 2 bases, and 7 bases had no gene match. The CDR3 loop reads CASSQRTGFREKLFF. The CDR3 nucleotides read TGCGCCAGCAGCCAAAGGACAGGGTTCAGGGAAAAACTGTTTTTT.

The rearrangement joins TRBV19 to TRBJ2-2; 8 bases are shared with TRBD1. The CDR3 totals 17 residues. After removal of 1 base from V and 6 bases from J, the junction contained 10 bases not matched to a gene. CDR1 is LNHDA and CDR2 is SQIVND in the germline V gene (reference sequence). The CDR3 DNA reads as TGTGCCAGTAGTATAGGACAGGGGCGAGCGGGTGCCGGGGAGCTGTTTTTT. This encodes CASSIGQGRAGAGELFF.